This TCR gamma chain derives from a study of Vδ1+ human thymocytes. General study points: Donors shared many TRG clonotypes but few TRD clonotypes. The authors advised highly purified populations and single-cell validation. Thymic TRG and TRD repertoires appeared highly polyclonal.

The template was reverse-transcribed extracted RNA. CDR3 amplicons came from multiplex PCR with pooled V-gene forward and constant-region reverse primers. TCRdb re-called the multiplex PCR reads using CATT. The table lists about 36,000 gamma-chain clones, 20% to 25% of them singletons. A remark on this clone: What it binds is unknown. Other DNA sequences of this sample code for an identical CDR3.

V lost 5 bases and J lost 0; bases outside the gene matches: 6. Germline V gene sequence: CDR1 VENAVY, CDR2 YDSYNSRV. The CDR3 is made up of 15 amino acids. The chain carries TRGV8 and TRGJP2. The source is a girl under three years old who had congenital heart surgery. Material: Vdelta1+ gamma-delta thymocytes from the thymus. As for subset: FACS-sorted CD3+ TCRalphabeta- TCRVdelta1+ TCRVdelta2- thymocytes. The CDR3 region has the DNA TGTGCCACCTGGGCCCGATATAGTAGTGATTGGATCAAGACGTTT. It specifies CATWARYSSDWIKTF.